These T cell receptor beta chains were read from a single sample in a study of blood T cell repertoires in COVID-19. The method was immunoSEQ multiplex PCR; TCRdb's version includes in-frame clones alone and lacks a portion of them. The sample contains approximately 160,000 clones, 81% of which appear only once. The sample taken for sequencing was peripheral blood. The receptors here all came from a man aged 55 to 69 with active or convalescent COVID-19. Both conserved end residues are part of each CDR3. D genes are given only for firm matches. Only some rows state a clone size, as once, few, many or a class for expanded clones.

abundance | d_gene | j_gene | v_gene | CDR3aa | CDR3nt
. | TRBD2 | TRBJ2-5 | TRBV5-1 | CASTSGRLAGGPETQYF | TGCGCCAGCACCTCGGGGAGACTAGCGGGAGGCCCCGAGACCCAGTACTTC
few | . | TRBJ1-5 | TRBV7-8 | CASSFGPQVDRGQPQHF | TGTGCCAGCAGCTTTGGTCCCCAGGTTGACCGGGGTCAGCCCCAGCATTTT
many | . | TRBJ1-5 | TRBV11-2 | CAILSGENNQPQHF | TGTGCCATCCTTAGCGGGGAAAACAATCAGCCCCAGCATTTT
. | . | TRBJ2-5 | TRBV10-3 | CAIRQGGQETQYF | TGTGCCATCAGACAGGGCGGGCAAGAGACCCAGTACTTC
. | . | TRBJ2-7 | TRBV20-1 | CSARDLYEQYF | TGCAGTGCTAGAGACCTCTACGAGCAGTACTTC
. | TRBD2 | TRBJ2-2 | TRBV28 | CASSTPASGSAGELFF | TGTGCCAGCAGTACCCCGGCTAGCGGGAGCGCCGGGGAGCTGTTTTTT
once | TRBD1 | TRBJ1-1 | TRBV5-6 | CASSLDRLRDRVAAAFF | TGTGCCAGCAGCTTGGACCGACTCCGGGACAGGGTCGCTGCAGCTTTCTTT
. | . | TRBJ1-4 | TRBV11-2 | CASSWRGAATNEKLFF | TGTGCCAGCAGCTGGCGGGGGGCCGCAACTAATGAAAAACTGTTTTTT
. | . | TRBJ2-2 | TRBV12-3/TRBV12-4 | CASSLARTGELFF | TGTGCCAGCAGTCTCGCTAGGACCGGGGAGCTGTTTTTT
. | TRBD1 | TRBJ1-5 | TRBV6-5 | CASSNIGQGDQPQHF | TGTGCCAGCAGTAATATCGGACAGGGCGATCAGCCCCAGCATTTT
. | TRBD1 | TRBJ1-1 | TRBV5-1 | CASSFRVQGATEAFF | TGCGCCAGCAGCTTTAGGGTACAGGGGGCTACTGAAGCTTTCTTT
. | . | TRBJ1-5 | TRBV28 | CALQGINSNQPQHF | TGTGCCCTCCAGGGGATAAATAGCAATCAGCCCCAGCATTTT
. | . | TRBJ1-1 | TRBV6-5 | CASSAWGGTEAFF | TGTGCCAGCAGCGCGTGGGGGGGCACTGAAGCTTTCTTT
. | . | TRBJ1-2 | TRBV18 | CASSRPTDGANYGYTF | TGTGCCAGCTCACGCCCGACCGACGGAGCTAACTATGGCTACACCTTC
. | TRBD2 | TRBJ2-7 | TRBV29-1 | CSVEDGLAIPYEQYF | TGCAGCGTTGAAGATGGACTAGCGATCCCCTACGAGCAGTACTTC
. | . | TRBJ1-1 | TRBV5-1 | CASSLEPVTEAFF | TGCGCCAGCAGCTTGGAACCAGTCACTGAAGCTTTCTTT
. | TRBD1 | TRBJ2-1 | TRBV19 | CASSVRDRSQFF | TGTGCCAGTAGTGTCCGGGACAGGTCTCAGTTCTTC
. | . | TRBJ1-5 | TRBV5-1 | CASSEGSSGQPQHF | TGCGCCAGCAGCGAAGGGAGTTCCGGGCAGCCCCAGCATTTT
. | TRBD1 | TRBJ2-7 | TRBV28 | CASSSRQGKRYEQYF | TGTGCCAGCAGTTCTCGACAGGGGAAAAGGTACGAGCAGTACTTC
. | . | TRBJ1-2 | TRBV28 | CASSTTVYGYTF | TGTGCCAGCAGTACGACAGTCTATGGCTACACCTTC
once | TRBD1 | TRBJ1-1 | TRBV29-1 | CSGGTGTMMNTEAFF | TGCAGCGGCGGGACAGGAACAATGATGAACACTGAAGCTTTCTTT
few | TRBD1 | TRBJ2-7 | TRBV11-1 | CASSLLQGSYEQYF | TGTGCCAGCAGCTTACTACAGGGGAGCTACGAGCAGTACTTC